This entry describes one T cell receptor beta chain. This clone may be a read error of a much larger clone one base away. This specimen comes from a study of prognosis after radiotherapy for stage I lung cancer. At the level of the study: Recruiting of stage I non-small cell lung cancer patients into the study occurred between April 2018 and 2019.

The CDR3 covers 14 residues. Per germline, CDR1 KGHSH and CDR2 LQKENI. V lost 3 bases and J 2 bases, leaving 10 bases between the germline ends. The study amplified the TCR beta CDR3 region from genomic DNA. This amplification was carried out by two rounds of multiplex PCR. Used in first-round PCR were primers specific to each TRBV and TRBJ gene. Each CDR3 protein is one row after TCRdb ran MiXCR on the multiplex PCR reads. The table shows about 16,000 distinct CDR3 sequences, with about 47% occurring only once. Specimen: PBMCs, collected before or after stereotactic body radiation therapy (not recorded which). The chain uses TRBV18 and TRBJ1-1; D possibly corresponds to TRBD1 (6 bases). The sequence derives from a donor of 50 years or more with non-small cell lung cancer. The DNA of the CDR3 is TGTGCCAGCTCACCTGACAGGCATAACACTGAAGCTTTCTTT. This translates into CASSPDRHNTEAFF.